These T cell receptor beta chains were read from a single sample in a study of CD8+ T cells in alopecia areata. Generated by immunoSEQ multiplex PCR, the TCRdb table keeps only in-frame clones and is missing some. The sample holds 190,000 or so clones, around 60% seen once. This specimen consisted of CD8+ T cells sorted from blood, obtained at week 24, from a patient treated with tofacitinib. The receptor set was obtained from a human donor with alopecia areata. The CDR3 runs from the conserved cysteine through the conserved F or W. D genes are given only for firm matches. Some rows have no size entry. The others give once, few or many, or a class for an expanded clone.

v_gene,len,abundance,d_gene,j_gene,CDR3nt,CDR3aa
TRBV27,11,NA,NA,TRBJ2-1,TGTGCCAGCAGTACAAGTAGTGAGCAGTTCTTC,CASSTSSEQFF
TRBV14,16,NA,NA,TRBJ2-2,TGTGCCAGCAGCCTGGATGATGGGTTATTCTCTGGGGAGCTGTTTTTT,CASSLDDGLFSGELFF
TRBV2,12,once,NA,TRBJ1-1,TGTGCCAGCAGTGAAGCGCAGGTTGAAGCTTTCTTT,CASSEAQVEAFF
TRBV30,13,NA,NA,TRBJ2-7,TGTGCCTGGAGTGACTCCGGGGGCTACGAGCAGTACTTC,CAWSDSGGYEQYF
TRBV30,13,once,TRBD1,TRBJ2-2,TGTGCCTTGACAGGGCCCCCCACCGGGGAGCTGTTTTTT,CALTGPPTGELFF
TRBV29-1,13,NA,NA,TRBJ2-3,TGCAGCGTTGATGGGTCAAGCACAGATACGCAGTATTTT,CSVDGSSTDTQYF
TRBV29-1,14,NA,TRBD1,TRBJ2-7,TGCAGCGTTCCCAACAGGGGGCGCTTCTACGAGCAGTACTTC,CSVPNRGRFYEQYF
TRBV5-6,12,NA,NA,TRBJ2-1,TGTGCCAGCAGCCAAACTTCTGCTGAGCAGTTCTTC,CASSQTSAEQFF
TRBV14,14,NA,TRBD1,TRBJ1-2,TGTGCCAGCAGCCAAAGGGGACAGGACTATGGCTACACCTTC,CASSQRGQDYGYTF
TRBV9,13,NA,TRBD1,TRBJ2-1,TGTGCCAGCAGCCCGTACGGGGGACAGGACCAGTTCTTC,CASSPYGGQDQFF
TRBV6-5,13,few,NA,TRBJ2-2,TGTGCCAGCAGTTACGGGGGCACCGGGGAGCTGTTTTTT,CASSYGGTGELFF
TRBV30,18,NA,NA,TRBJ1-5,TGTGCACAAGGGGAGGAAAATCATTTCGACGGGCCCAATCAGCCCCAGCATTTT,CAQGEENHFDGPNQPQHF
TRBV7-9,13,few,TRBD2,TRBJ2-1,TGTGCCAGCAGCTCCGAGCCGGGGGGTGAGCAGTTCTTC,CASSSEPGGEQFF
TRBV4-2,17,NA,NA,TRBJ2-3,TGTGCCAGCAGCCAAGACCCACCGGGGGCTACACAAGATACGCAGTATTTT,CASSQDPPGATQDTQYF
TRBV29-1,11,few,TRBD1,TRBJ1-2,TGCAGCGCCGGACAGGAGTATGGCTACACCTTC,CSAGQEYGYTF
TRBV28,17,NA,NA,TRBJ1-5,TGTGCCAGCAGTCCCCTAGGTTCCGGGTATAGCAATCAGCCCCAGCATTTT,CASSPLGSGYSNQPQHF
TRBV9,12,once,NA,TRBJ1-1,TGTGCCAGCAGCGCAATGGACACTGAAGCTTTCTTT,CASSAMDTEAFF
TRBV23-1,13,NA,NA,TRBJ2-1,TGCGCCAGGGAACCGGCGTCCTACAATGAGCAGTTCTTC,CAREPASYNEQFF
TRBV10-3,18,NA,TRBD1,TRBJ2-7,TGTGCCACCCAGCGCGTGTCTCAGACAGGGGCTCCAGCTTACGAGCAGTACTTC,CATQRVSQTGAPAYEQYF
TRBV27,15,NA,TRBD1,TRBJ2-7,TGTGCCAGCAGTTTTGGGACAGGGACCCTCTACGAGCAGTACTTC,CASSFGTGTLYEQYF
TRBV5-6,13,once,NA,TRBJ2-7,TGTGCCAGCAGCTTAGGAAGCTCCTACGAGCAGTACTTC,CASSLGSSYEQYF
TRBV11-2,13,few,TRBD1,TRBJ1-2,TGTGCCAGCAGCTCGGGACAGCGAGCTGGCTACACCTTC,CASSSGQRAGYTF
TRBV2,14,once,NA,TRBJ1-5,TGTGCCAGCCGGCGGGGTATTATCAATCAGCCCCAGCATTTT,CASRRGIINQPQHF
TRBV2,19,NA,TRBD2,TRBJ2-1,TGTGCCAGCAGTGATGGGTTTGTAGCGGGGGCCTATTCCTACAATGAGCAGTTCTTC,CASSDGFVAGAYSYNEQFF
TRBV19,13,few,TRBD1,TRBJ1-2,TGTGCCAGTAAATTACAGGGGAACTATGGCTACACCTTC,CASKLQGNYGYTF
TRBV30,15,few,TRBD1,TRBJ2-3,TGTGCCTGGAGTGGGGGGGACAGGATCACAGATACGCAGTATTTT,CAWSGGDRITDTQYF
TRBV4-1,18,NA,NA,TRBJ2-6,TGCGCCAGCAGCCCCCCGCCTGGCAGGGGATCGGGGGCCAACGTCCTGACTTTC,CASSPPPGRGSGANVLTF
TRBV30,11,NA,TRBD1,TRBJ1-2,TGTGCCTCGCAGGGGGGCTATGGCTACACCTTC,CASQGGYGYTF
TRBV5-6,12,NA,NA,TRBJ1-1,TGTGCCAGCAGCTTTGTGGAGGGTGAAGCTTTCTTT,CASSFVEGEAFF
TRBV11-2,13,few,TRBD1,TRBJ2-3,TGTGCCAGCAGCCCTCAGGGGGAAGATACGCAGTATTTT,CASSPQGEDTQYF
TRBV13,13,NA,NA,TRBJ2-5,TGTGCCAGCAGCTTAGGCAGGGAGGCTTTCTGGGACTTC,CASSLGREAFWDF
TRBV30,17,NA,NA,TRBJ2-6,TGTGCCTGGAGCGACTATTGGACACCCTCTGGGGCCAACGTCCTGACTTTC,CAWSDYWTPSGANVLTF
TRBV29-1,15,NA,TRBD1,TRBJ1-2,TGCAGCGTTCCGGGGGAGACAGGGGCTAACTATGGCTACACCTTC,CSVPGETGANYGYTF
TRBV29-1,14,few,NA,TRBJ2-5,TGCAGCGTTGAAGGGAATGAGGGCGGCGAGACCCAGTACTTC,CSVEGNEGGETQYF
TRBV27,14,NA,TRBD2,TRBJ2-5,TGTGCCAGCAGTTTAACGGGGGGGCAAGAGACCCAGTACTTC,CASSLTGGQETQYF
TRBV27,14,once,NA,TRBJ1-5,TGTGCCAGCAGTTTACAGGGTATCAATCAGCCCCAGCATTTT,CASSLQGINQPQHF
TRBV11-2,11,NA,NA,TRBJ1-1,TGTGCCAGCAGCTCGGGGGATTGGGCTTTCTTT,CASSSGDWAFF
TRBV7-9,13,NA,TRBD2,TRBJ2-7,TGTGCCAGCAGCCGCGGGGGGACCTACGAGCAGTACTTC,CASSRGGTYEQYF
TRBV27,14,NA,NA,TRBJ1-1,TGTGCCAGCACAACACGGGGGATGGCCACTGAAGCTTTCTTT,CASTTRGMATEAFF
TRBV28,11,few,NA,TRBJ2-7,TGTGCCAGCAGTTTGCGTTACGAGCAGTACTTC,CASSLRYEQYF
TRBV11-2,14,once,TRBD1,TRBJ1-2,TGTGCCAGCAGTGATGGACAGGGTGCCTATGGCTACACCTTC,CASSDGQGAYGYTF
TRBV11-2,17,NA,TRBD2,TRBJ2-6,TGTGCCAGCAGCCCCTCGGTGGGAGGGACTGGGGCCAACGTCCTGACTTTC,CASSPSVGGTGANVLTF
TRBV9,10,once,NA,TRBJ2-3,TGTGCCAGCGAGGGGGATACGCAGTATTTT,CASEGDTQYF
TRBV10-3,15,once,NA,TRBJ2-1,TGTGCCATCAGTGGGAGGGAGGCCTCCTACAATGAGCAGTTCTTC,CAISGREASYNEQFF
TRBV7-9,14,few,NA,TRBJ2-3,TGTGCCAGCACCCTGAGGAGTGGCACAGATACGCAGTATTTT,CASTLRSGTDTQYF
TRBV13,16,NA,NA,TRBJ2-5,TGTGCCAGCAGCCCCCCCCTCGGCAGGGGAGAAGAGACCCAGTACTTC,CASSPPLGRGEETQYF
TRBV4-1,15,NA,TRBD2,TRBJ2-5,TGCGCCAGCAGCCAAGACACAGGTGGTAGCGGGGGTCTATACTTC,CASSQDTGGSGGLYF
TRBV30,12,NA,NA,TRBJ2-5,TGTGCCTGGAGTGCAGGGGGGGAGACCCAGTACTTC,CAWSAGGETQYF
TRBV6-1,13,NA,NA,TRBJ2-1,TGTGCCATTGAGCGGGCCACCTACAATGAGCAGTTCTTC,CAIERATYNEQFF
TRBV29-1,12,NA,NA,TRBJ2-7,TGCAGCGTTGAAGGGGAGTCCTACGAGCAGTACTTC,CSVEGESYEQYF
TRBV6-1,12,NA,TRBD1,TRBJ1-2,TGTGCCAGCAGTGGACAGACAGGGAGTGGAACCTTC,CASSGQTGSGTF
TRBV5-6,13,NA,NA,TRBJ2-2,TGTGCCAGCAGCTTGTTGTCGGCCTGGGAGCTGTTTTTT,CASSLLSAWELFF
TRBV7-6,13,NA,TRBD1,TRBJ1-2,TGTGCCAGCAGCCTCGACAGGGACTATGGCTACACCTTC,CASSLDRDYGYTF
TRBV4-1,15,NA,NA,TRBJ2-5,TGCGCCAGCAGCCAAGAATCCAAAAGGAGGGAGACCCAGTACTTC,CASSQESKRRETQYF
TRBV30,13,few,NA,TRBJ1-1,TGTGCCTGGAGTTACGGGGGAAAGACTGAAGCTTTCTTT,CAWSYGGKTEAFF
TRBV7-9,15,NA,NA,TRBJ2-1,TGTGCCAGCAGCTTAGACCTCTCCAGGAGCAATGAGCAGTTCTTC,CASSLDLSRSNEQFF
TRBV7-9,15,NA,NA,TRBJ2-5,TGTGCCAGCAGCTCTCGATCGGACCCAGAAGAGACCCAGTACTTC,CASSSRSDPEETQYF
TRBV5-4,13,NA,NA,TRBJ1-6,TGTGCCAGCAGCTTAGGAGGGTATTCACCCCTCCACTTT,CASSLGGYSPLHF
TRBV27,12,few,NA,TRBJ2-5,TGTGCCAGCAGTAACGACCAAGAGACCCAGTACTTC,CASSNDQETQYF
TRBV29-1,16,NA,TRBD1,TRBJ2-1,TGCAGCGTTGACGAACTGACAGGGGGCACTTACAATGAGCAGTTCTTC,CSVDELTGGTYNEQFF